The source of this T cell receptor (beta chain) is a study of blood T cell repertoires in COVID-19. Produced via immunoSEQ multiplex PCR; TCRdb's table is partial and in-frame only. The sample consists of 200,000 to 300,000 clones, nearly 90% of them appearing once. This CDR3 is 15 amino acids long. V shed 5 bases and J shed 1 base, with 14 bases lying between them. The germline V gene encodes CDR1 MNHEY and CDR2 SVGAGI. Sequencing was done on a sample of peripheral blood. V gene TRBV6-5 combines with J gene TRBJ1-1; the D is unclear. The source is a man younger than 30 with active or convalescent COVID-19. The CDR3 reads CASSPPGSGNTEAFF. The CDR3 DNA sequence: TGTGCCAGCAGTCCCCCGGGCAGCGGGAACACTGAAGCTTTCTTT.